This T cell receptor beta chain was identified during a study of post-analysis software for immune sequencing data. The CDR3 contains 15 residues. The ends were cut back, 4 bases at V and 3 bases at J, with 16 bases in the middle. In germline, CDR1 is SGHRS, CDR2 YFSETQ. A remark on this clonotype: The target antigen is unknown.

The authors incorporated unique molecular identifiers into the TCR beta cDNA libraries. TCRdb re-derived calls from the PCR reads in MiXCR, one entry per CDR3 protein. The table has approximately 660,000 distinct CDR3 sequences, 55% to 60% seen once. Study-level points and caveats: The study found significantly lower normalized Chao1 diversity in multiple sclerosis patients than in controls. In patients, TRBV5-6, TRBV5-1 and TRBV20-1 belonged to four or five TRBV segments found more frequently than in controls.

This clonotype originated in a girl aged 2 to 10 with multiple sclerosis. The chain uses TRBV5-1 and TRBJ1-1; D is perhaps TRBD1 (6 bases). Source material: blood. CDR3 DNA sequence: TGCGCCAGCAGCGGTCCACAGGGAGGGGACACTGAAGCTTTCTTT. This translates into CASSGPQGGDTEAFF.